These 3 T cell receptor beta chains originate from one sample sequenced in a study of OX40 agonist ivuxolimab in advanced cancers. Sequencing was performed with immunoSEQ multiplex PCR; in TCRdb, only in-frame clones are kept and a portion is missing. The sample carries about 73,000 clones, 92% recorded once. The material sequenced was CD4+ or CD8+ T cells sorted from blood, taken in a trial of the OX40 agonist ivuxolimab. These receptors all come from an adult with an advanced solid tumor such as melanoma, head and neck, liver or kidney cancer.

The chain uses TRBV6-6 and TRBJ1-2, with TRBD1 as a possible D gene (6 bases). The CDR3 is made up of 13 amino acids. Germline CDR1 MNHNY, CDR2 SVGAGI (reference sequence). The ends were cut back, 11 bases at V and 5 bases at J, with 18 bases in the middle. For the CDR3, the DNA is TGTGCCTTAAAGGCAGGGGCTGAGTATGGCTACACCTTC. This translates into CALKAGAEYGYTF.

The V and J genes are TRBV6-6 and TRBJ1-1; no reliable D call. V gave up 0 bases and J gave up 3 bases, with 11 bases separating them. Germline CDR1 MNHNY, CDR2 SVGAGI (reference sequence). CDR3 length: 15 residues. The chain's CDR3 is CASSYSRRGDTEAFF. The CDR3 nucleotides are TGTGCCAGCAGTTACTCAAGGAGAGGAGACACTGAAGCTTTCTTT.

V usage is TRBV9 and J usage is TRBJ2-7; a possible D gene is TRBD1 (5 bases). Germline values: CDR1 SGDLS, CDR2 YYNGEE. V lost 3 bases to trimming and J lost 3 bases, with 10 bases between them. This CDR3 is 13 amino acids long. The CDR3 sequence: CASSETDFYEQYF. CDR3 coding DNA: TGTGCCAGCAGCGAGACAGACTTCTACGAGCAGTACTTC.